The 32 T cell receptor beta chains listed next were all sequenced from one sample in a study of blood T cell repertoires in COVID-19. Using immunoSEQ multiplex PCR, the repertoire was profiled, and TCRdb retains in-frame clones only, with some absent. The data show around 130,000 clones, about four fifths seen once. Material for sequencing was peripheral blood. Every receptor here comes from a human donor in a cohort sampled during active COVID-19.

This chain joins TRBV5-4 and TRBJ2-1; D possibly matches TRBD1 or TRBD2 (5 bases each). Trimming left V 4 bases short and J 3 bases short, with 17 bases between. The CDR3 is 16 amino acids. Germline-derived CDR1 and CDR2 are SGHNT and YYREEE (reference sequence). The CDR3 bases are TGTGCCAGCAGCATGGGGGAGACTCAAGTCTACAATGAGCAGTTCTTC. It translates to CASSMGETQVYNEQFF. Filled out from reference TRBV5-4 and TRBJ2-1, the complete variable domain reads ETGVTQSPTHLIKTRGQQVTLRCSSQSGHNTVSWYQQALGQGPQFIFQYYREEENGRGNFPPRFSGLQFPNYSSELNVNALELDDSALYLCASSMGETQVYNEQFFGPGTRLTVL.

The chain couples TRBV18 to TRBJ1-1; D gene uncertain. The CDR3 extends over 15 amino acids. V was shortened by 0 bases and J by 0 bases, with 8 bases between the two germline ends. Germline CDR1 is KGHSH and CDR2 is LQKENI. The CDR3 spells CASSPPSQVNTEAFF. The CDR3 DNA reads TGTGCCAGCTCACCACCCTCCCAGGTGAACACTGAAGCTTTCTTT.

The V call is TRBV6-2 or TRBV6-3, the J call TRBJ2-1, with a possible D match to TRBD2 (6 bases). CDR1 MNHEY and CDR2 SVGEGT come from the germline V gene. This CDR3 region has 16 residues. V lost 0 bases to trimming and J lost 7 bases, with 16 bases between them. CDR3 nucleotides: TGTGCCAGCAGTTACTCTCGGGAGCAGAGTTCGAATGAGCAGTTCTTC. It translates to CASSYSREQSSNEQFF.

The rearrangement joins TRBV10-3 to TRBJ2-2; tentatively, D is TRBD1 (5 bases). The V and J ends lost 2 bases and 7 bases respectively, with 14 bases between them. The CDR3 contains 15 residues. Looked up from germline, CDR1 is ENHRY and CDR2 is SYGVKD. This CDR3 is CAISEHDSQFGELFF. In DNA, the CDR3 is TGTGCCATCAGTGAGCATGACAGCCAGTTCGGGGAGCTGTTTTTT.

The CDR3, as DNA: TGCGCCAGCAGCGGACTAGCGGCGTCATCCTACGAGCAGTACTTC. Translation gives CASSGLAASSYEQYF. This sequence joins TRBV5-1 and TRBJ2-7, with 10 nucleotides matching TRBD2. Germline CDR1 and CDR2: SGHRS and YFSETQ. There are 15 residues in the CDR3. Germline trimming cut 4 bases from V and 1 base from J; bases unmatched to any gene: 5.

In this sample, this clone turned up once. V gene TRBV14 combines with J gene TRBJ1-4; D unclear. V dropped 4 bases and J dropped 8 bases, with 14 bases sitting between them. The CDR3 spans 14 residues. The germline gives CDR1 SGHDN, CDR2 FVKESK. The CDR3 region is CASSPGVEREKLFF. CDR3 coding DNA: TGTGCCAGCAGCCCCGGGGTCGAGAGGGAAAAACTGTTTTTT.

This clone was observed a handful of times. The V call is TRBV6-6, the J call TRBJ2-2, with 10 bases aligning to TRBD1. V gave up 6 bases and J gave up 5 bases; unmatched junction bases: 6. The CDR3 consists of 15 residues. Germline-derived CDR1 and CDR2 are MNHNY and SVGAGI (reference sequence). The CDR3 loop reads CASRRQGASTGELFF. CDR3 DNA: TGTGCCAGCAGGAGACAGGGGGCTAGTACCGGGGAGCTGTTTTTT.

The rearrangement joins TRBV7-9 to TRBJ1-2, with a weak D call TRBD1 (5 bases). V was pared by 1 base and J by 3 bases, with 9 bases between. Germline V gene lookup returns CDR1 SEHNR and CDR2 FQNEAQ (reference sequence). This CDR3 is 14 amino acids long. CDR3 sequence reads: CASSLVSGDYGYTF. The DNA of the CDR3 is TGTGCCAGCAGCTTAGTCTCGGGGGACTATGGCTACACCTTC.

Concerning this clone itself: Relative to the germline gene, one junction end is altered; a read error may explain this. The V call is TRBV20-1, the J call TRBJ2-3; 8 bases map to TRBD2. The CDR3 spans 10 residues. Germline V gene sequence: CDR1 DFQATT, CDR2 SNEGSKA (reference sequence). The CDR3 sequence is CSARETSVHF. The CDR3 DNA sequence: TGCAGTGCTAGAGAGACTAGCGTGCATTTT.

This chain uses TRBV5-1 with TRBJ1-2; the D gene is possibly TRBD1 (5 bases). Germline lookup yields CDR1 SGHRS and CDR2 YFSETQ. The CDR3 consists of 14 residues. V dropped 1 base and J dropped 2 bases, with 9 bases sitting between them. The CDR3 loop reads CASSLSPGNYGYTF. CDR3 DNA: TGCGCCAGCAGCTTGTCGCCAGGGAACTATGGCTACACCTTC.

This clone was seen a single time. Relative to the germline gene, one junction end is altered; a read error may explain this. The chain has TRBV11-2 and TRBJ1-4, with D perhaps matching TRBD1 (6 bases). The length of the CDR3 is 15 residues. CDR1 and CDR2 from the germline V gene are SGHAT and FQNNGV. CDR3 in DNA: TGTGCCAGCAGCCCTCTCGGGACAACGAATGAAAAACTGTTTTTT. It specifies CASSPLGTTNEKLFF.

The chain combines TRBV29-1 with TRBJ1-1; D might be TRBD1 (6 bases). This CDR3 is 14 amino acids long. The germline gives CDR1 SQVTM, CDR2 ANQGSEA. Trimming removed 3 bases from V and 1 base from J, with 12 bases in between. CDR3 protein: CSVDPQGSNTEAFF. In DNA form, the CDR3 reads TGCAGCGTTGACCCACAGGGTTCGAACACTGAAGCTTTCTTT.

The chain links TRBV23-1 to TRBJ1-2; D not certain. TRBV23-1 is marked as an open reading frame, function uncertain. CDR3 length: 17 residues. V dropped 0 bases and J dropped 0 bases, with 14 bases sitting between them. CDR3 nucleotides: TGCGCCAGCAGTCAATCGAGCCTTGCGGCGACTAACTATGGCTACACCTTC. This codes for CASSQSSLAATNYGYTF.

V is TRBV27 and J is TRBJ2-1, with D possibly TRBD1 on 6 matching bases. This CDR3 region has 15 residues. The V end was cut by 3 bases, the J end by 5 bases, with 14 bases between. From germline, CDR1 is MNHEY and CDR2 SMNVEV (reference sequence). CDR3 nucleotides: TGTGCCAGCAGTTTGACTTGGCAGGGGAACAATGAGCAGTTCTTC. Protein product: CASSLTWQGNNEQFF.

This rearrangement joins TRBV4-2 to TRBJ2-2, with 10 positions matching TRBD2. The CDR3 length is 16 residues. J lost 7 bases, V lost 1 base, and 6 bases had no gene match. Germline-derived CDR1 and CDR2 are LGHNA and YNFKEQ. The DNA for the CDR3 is TGTGCCAGCAGCCAAGTTAGAGCGGGGGGGGGCGGGGAGCTGTTTTTT. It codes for CASSQVRAGGGGELFF.

CDR3 region: CASSYSVGEVIQYF. The CDR3 region has the DNA TGTGCCAGCAGTTACTCTGTGGGGGAGGTGATCCAGTACTTC. The J gene is TRBJ2-5, the V gene TRBV6-5, with a possible D match to TRBD2 (6 bases). Between the trimmed V and J ends, which lost 0 bases and 10 bases, there was a span of 15 bases. CDR1 MNHEY and CDR2 SVGAGI come from the germline V gene. The CDR3 has 14 residues.

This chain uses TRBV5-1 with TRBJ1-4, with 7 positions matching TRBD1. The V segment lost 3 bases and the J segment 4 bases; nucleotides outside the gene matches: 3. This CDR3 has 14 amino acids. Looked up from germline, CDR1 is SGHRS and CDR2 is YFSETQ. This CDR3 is CASSSGTVNEKLFF. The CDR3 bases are TGCGCCAGCAGCTCCGGGACAGTTAATGAAAAACTGTTTTTT.

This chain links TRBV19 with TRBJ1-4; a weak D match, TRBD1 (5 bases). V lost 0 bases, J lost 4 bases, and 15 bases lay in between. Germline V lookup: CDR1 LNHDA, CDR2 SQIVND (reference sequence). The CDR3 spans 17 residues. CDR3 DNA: TGTGCCAGTAGTATAGATGGGGCTGAAGTGAATAATGAAAAACTGTTTTTT. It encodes CASSIDGAEVNNEKLFF.

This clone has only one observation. The CDR3, as DNA: TGTGCCAGCAGCGGGGGACAGGGACAATACAATGAGCAGTTCTTC. Translating gives CASSGGQGQYNEQFF. The chain recombines TRBV9 with TRBJ2-1; TRBD1 matches 9 bases. The CDR3 is 15 amino acids. The germline CDR1 and CDR2 sequences are SGDLS and YYNGEE. V dropped 3 bases and J dropped 4; count of bases not matched to a gene: 5.

The CDR3 is CASRQGSGYTF. DNA for the CDR3: TGTGCCAGCAGACAGGGTAGTGGCTACACCTTC. The chain employs TRBV12-3 or TRBV12-4 and TRBJ1-2; perhaps TRBD1 as D (6 bases). There are 11 residues in the CDR3. The ends were cut back, 6 bases at V and 7 bases at J, with 9 bases in the middle.

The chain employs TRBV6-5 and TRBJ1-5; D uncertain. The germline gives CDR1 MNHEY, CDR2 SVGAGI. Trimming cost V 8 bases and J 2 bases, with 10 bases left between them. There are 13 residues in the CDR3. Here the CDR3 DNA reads TGTGCCAGCTCCCGGAGGGGCAATCAGCCCCAGCATTTT. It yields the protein CASSRRGNQPQHF.

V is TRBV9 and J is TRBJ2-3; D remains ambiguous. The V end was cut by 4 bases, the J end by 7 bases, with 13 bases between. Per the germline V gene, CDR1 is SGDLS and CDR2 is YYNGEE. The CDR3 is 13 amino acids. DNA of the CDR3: TGTGCCAGCAGCCCAAGCCCAATCCATACGCAGTATTTT. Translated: CASSPSPIHTQYF.

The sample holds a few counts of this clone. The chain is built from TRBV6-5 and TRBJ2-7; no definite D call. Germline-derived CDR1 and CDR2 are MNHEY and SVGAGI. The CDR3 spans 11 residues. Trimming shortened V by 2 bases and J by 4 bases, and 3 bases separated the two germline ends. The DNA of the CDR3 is TGTGCCAGCAGTTACGCGTACGAGCAGTACTTC. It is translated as CASSYAYEQYF.

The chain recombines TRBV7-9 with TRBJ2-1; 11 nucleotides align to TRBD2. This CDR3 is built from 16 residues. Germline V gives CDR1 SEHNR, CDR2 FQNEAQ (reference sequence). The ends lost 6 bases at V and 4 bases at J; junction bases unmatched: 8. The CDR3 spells CASRRSSGGIYNEQFF. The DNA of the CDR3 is TGTGCCAGCAGGAGATCTAGCGGGGGGATTTACAATGAGCAGTTCTTC.

The CDR3 region is CASSIARGDEKLFF. In nucleotides, the CDR3 is TGTGCCAGTAGTATAGCCAGGGGAGACGAAAAACTGTTTTTT. The chain links TRBV19 to TRBJ1-4, with D possibly matching TRBD1 (6 bases). This CDR3 comprises 14 residues. Germline-derived CDR1 and CDR2 are LNHDA and SQIVND (reference sequence). The V end was cut by 1 base, the J end by 8 bases, with 11 bases between.

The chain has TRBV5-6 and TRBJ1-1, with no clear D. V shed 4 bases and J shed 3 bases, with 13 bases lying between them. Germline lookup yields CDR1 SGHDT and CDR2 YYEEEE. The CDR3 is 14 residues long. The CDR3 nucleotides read TGTGCCAGCAGCCCCCCGGGAGGGTACACTGAAGCTTTCTTT. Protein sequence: CASSPPGGYTEAFF.

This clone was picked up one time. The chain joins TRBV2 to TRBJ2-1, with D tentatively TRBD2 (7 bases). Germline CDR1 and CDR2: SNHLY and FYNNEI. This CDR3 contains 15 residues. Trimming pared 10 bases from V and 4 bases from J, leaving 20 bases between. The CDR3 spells CATAGSGGAYNEQFF. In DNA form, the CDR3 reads TGTGCCACCGCCGGCAGTGGGGGGGCGTACAATGAGCAGTTCTTC.

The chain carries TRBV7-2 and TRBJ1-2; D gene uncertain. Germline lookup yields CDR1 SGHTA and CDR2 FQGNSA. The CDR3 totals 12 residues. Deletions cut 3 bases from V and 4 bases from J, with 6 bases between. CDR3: CASSFPVYGYTF. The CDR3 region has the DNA TGTGCCAGCAGCTTTCCGGTCTATGGCTACACCTTC.

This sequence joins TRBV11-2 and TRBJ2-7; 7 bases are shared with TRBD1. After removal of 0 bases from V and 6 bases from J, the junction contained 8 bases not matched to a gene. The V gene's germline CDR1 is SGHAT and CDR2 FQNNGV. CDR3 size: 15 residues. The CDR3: CASSLERDRAPEQYF. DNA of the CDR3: TGTGCCAGCAGCTTAGAACGTGACAGGGCTCCCGAGCAGTACTTC.

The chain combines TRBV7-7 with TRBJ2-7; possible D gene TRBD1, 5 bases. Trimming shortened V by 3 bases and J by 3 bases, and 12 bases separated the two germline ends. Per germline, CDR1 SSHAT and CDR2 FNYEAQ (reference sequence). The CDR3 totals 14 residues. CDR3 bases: TGTGCCAGCAGCTTGGGGCAGGGAAACTACGAGCAGTACTTC. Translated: CASSLGQGNYEQYF.

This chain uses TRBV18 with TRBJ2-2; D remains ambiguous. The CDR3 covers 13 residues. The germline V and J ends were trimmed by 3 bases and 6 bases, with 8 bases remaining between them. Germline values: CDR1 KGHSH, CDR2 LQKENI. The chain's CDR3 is CASSPARSGELFF. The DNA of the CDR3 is TGTGCCAGCTCACCCGCTAGGTCCGGGGAGCTGTTTTTT.

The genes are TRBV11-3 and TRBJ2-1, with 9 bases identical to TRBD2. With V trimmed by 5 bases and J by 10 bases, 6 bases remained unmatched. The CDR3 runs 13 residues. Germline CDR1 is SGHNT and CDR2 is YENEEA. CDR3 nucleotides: TGTGCCAGCAGCGTTCTAGCGGGGTCCGAGCAGTTCTTC. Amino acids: CASSVLAGSEQFF.